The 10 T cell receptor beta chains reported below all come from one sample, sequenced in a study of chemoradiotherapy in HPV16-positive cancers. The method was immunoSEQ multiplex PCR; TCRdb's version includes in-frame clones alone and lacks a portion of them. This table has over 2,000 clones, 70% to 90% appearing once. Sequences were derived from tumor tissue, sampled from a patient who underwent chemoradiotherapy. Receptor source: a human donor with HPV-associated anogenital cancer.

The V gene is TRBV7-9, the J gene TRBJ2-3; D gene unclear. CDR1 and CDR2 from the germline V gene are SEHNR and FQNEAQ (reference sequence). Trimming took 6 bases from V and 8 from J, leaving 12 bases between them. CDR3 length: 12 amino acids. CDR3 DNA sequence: TGTGCCAGCAGTCCTACCAGGCGTACGCAGTATTTT. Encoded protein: CASSPTRRTQYF.

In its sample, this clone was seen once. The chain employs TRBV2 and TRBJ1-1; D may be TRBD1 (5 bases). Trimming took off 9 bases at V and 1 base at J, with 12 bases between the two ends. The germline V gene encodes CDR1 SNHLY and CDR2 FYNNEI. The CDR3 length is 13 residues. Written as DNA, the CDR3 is TGTGCCAGTCGTATGGGACGGAACACTGAAGCTTTCTTT. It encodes CASRMGRNTEAFF.

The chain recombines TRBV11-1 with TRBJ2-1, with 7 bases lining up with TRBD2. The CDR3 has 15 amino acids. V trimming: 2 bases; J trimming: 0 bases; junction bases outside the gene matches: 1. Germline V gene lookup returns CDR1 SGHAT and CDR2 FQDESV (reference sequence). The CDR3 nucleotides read TGTGCCAGCAGCTTACGGACTAGCTCCTACAATGAGCAGTTCTTC. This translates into CASSLRTSSYNEQFF.

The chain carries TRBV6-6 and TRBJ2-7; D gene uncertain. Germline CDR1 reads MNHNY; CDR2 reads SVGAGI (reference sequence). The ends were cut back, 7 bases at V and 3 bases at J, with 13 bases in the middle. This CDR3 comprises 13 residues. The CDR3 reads CASIDHKLYEQYF. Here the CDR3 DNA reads TGTGCCAGCATTGATCATAAGCTCTACGAGCAGTACTTC.

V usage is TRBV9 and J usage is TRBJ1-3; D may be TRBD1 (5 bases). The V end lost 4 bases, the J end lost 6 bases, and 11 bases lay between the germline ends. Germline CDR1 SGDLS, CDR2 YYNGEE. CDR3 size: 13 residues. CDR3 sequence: CASSLPQENTIYF. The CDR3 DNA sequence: TGTGCCAGCAGCTTGCCACAGGAAAACACCATATATTTT.

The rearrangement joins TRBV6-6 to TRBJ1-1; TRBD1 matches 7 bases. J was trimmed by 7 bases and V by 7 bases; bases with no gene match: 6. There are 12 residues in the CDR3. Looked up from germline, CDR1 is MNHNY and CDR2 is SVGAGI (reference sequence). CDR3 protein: CASKGAAFEAFF. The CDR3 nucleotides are TGTGCCAGCAAGGGGGCAGCCTTTGAAGCTTTCTTT.

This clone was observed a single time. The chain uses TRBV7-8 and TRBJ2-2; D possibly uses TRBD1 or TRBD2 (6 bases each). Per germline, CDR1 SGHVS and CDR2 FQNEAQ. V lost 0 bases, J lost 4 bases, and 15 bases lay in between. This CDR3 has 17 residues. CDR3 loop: CASSLATGARGTGELFF. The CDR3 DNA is TGTGCCAGCAGCTTAGCAACGGGGGCTCGGGGCACCGGGGAGCTGTTTTTT.

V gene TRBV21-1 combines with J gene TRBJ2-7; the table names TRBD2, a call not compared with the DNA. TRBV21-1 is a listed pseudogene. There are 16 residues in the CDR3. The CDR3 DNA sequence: TGTGCCAGCAGCATACCTTTTTTAGGGCGGGCCTACGAGCAGTACTTC. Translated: CASSIPFLGRAYEQYF.

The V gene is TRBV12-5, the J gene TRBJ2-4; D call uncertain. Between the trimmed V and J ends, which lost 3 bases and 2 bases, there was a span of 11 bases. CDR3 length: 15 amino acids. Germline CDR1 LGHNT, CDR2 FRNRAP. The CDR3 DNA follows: TGTGCTAGTGGTTTAGATGGTGGGTCCAAAAACATTCAGTACTTC. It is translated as CASGLDGGSKNIQYF.

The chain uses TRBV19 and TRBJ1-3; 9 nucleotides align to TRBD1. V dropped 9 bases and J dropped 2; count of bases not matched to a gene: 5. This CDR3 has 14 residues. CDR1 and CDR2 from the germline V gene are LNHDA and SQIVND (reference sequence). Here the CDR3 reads CASRDRVAGNTIYF. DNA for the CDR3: TGTGCCAGCCGGGACAGGGTTGCTGGAAACACCATATATTTT. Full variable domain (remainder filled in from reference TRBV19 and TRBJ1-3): DGGITQSPKYLFRKEGQNVTLSCEQNLNHDAMYWYRQDPGQGLRLIYYSQIVNDFQKGDIAEGYSVSREKKESFPLTVTSAQKNPTAFYLCASRDRVAGNTIYFGEGSWLTVV.